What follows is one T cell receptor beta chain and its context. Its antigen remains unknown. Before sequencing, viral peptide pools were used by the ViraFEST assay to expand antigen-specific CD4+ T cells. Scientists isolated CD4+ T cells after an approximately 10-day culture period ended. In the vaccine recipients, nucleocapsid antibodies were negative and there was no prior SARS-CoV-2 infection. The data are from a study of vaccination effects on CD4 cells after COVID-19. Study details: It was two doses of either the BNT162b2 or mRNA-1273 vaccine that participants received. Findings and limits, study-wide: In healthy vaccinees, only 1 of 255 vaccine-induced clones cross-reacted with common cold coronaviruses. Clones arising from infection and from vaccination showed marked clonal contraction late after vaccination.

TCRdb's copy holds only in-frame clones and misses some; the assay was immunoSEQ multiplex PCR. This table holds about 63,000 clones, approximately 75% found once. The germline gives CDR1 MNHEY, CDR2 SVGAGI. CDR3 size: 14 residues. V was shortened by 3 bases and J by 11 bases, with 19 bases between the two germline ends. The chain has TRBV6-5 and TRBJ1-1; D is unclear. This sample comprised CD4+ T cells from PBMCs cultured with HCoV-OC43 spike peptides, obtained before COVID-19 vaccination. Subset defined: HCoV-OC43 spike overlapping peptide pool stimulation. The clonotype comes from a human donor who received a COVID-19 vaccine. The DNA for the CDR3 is TGTGCCAGCAGTTATGCCACCCTATCCCGGCAGGCTTTCTTT. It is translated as CASSYATLSRQAFF.